The 28 T cell receptor beta chains presented below share a single source sample, sequenced in a study of T cell repertoires in cytomegalovirus infection. TCRdb independently ran MiXCR on the reads; one entry per CDR3 protein. The data contain about 740,000 distinct CDR3 sequences, about 40% of them singletons. Sequenced: PBMCs. The receptors were sampled from a human donor in good health (CMV status not recorded). Some clones in this sample may be carry-over from other donors' samples.

The genes are TRBV28 and TRBJ2-4; the D gene is possibly TRBD2 (5 bases). Trimming pared 6 bases from V and 9 bases from J, leaving 15 bases between. Germline V lookup: CDR1 MDHEN, CDR2 SYDVKM. The CDR3 totals 13 residues. CDR3 bases: TGTGCCAGCAGCCCGAGGGTCCTGAGCATTCAGTACTTC. Amino acids: CASSPRVLSIQYF. The variable domain in full, completed from reference TRBV28 and TRBJ2-4, reads DVKVTQSSRYLVKRTGEKVFLECVQDMDHENMFWYRQDPGLGLRLIYFSYDVKMKEKGDIPEGYSVSREKKERFSLILESASTNQTSMYLCASSPRVLSIQYFGAGTRLSVL.

The chain uses TRBV28 and TRBJ2-7; 7 bases map to TRBD1. Germline V lookup: CDR1 MDHEN, CDR2 SYDVKM. V was pared by 6 bases and J by 2 bases, with 7 bases of the junction left unmatched. This CDR3 spans 14 amino acids. This chain's CDR3 is CASRVDRRAYEQYF. CDR3 nucleotides: TGTGCCAGCAGAGTGGACAGGCGCGCCTACGAGCAGTACTTC.

About this clonotype itself: Because the CDR3 is missing its conserved closing phenylalanine or tryptophan, this is likely a read error. The chain couples TRBV7-2 to TRBJ2-7; a possible D gene is TRBD2 (5 bases). V lost 3 bases and J lost 5, with 14 bases in between. CDR3 length equals 14 residues. The germline V gene has CDR1 SGHTA and CDR2 FQGNSA. The CDR3 loop is CASSFVTRADEQYL. CDR3 bases: TGTGCCAGCAGCTTCGTTACTAGAGCCGACGAGCAGTACTTA.

The rearrangement uses TRBV7-2 and TRBJ2-4; D call uncertain. V shed 2 bases and J shed 0 bases, with 8 bases lying between them. CDR3 length equals 15 residues. Germline lookup yields CDR1 SGHTA and CDR2 FQGNSA. The CDR3 region is CASSLRQVAKNIQYF. The CDR3 bases are TGTGCCAGCAGCTTAAGGCAGGTAGCCAAAAACATTCAGTACTTC. The full variable domain, its missing parts supplied by reference TRBV7-2 and TRBJ2-4, is GAGVSQSPSNKVTEKGKDVELRCDPISGHTALYWYRQSLGQGLEFLIYFQGNSAPDKSGLPSDRFSAERTGGSVSTLTIQRTQQEDSAVYLCASSLRQVAKNIQYFGAGTRLSVL.

The chain couples TRBV28 to TRBJ2-7; possibly TRBD1 or TRBD2 for D (7 bases each). The CDR3 runs 18 residues. Germline CDR1 and CDR2: MDHEN and SYDVKM. Between the trimmed V and J ends, which lost 8 bases and 2 bases, there was a span of 28 bases. CDR3 DNA sequence: TGTGCCAGCTTTACCGACAGGGTATCAGTAGGGAGGGCCTACGAGCAGTACTTC. This gives the protein CASFTDRVSVGRAYEQYF. The full variable domain, its missing parts supplied by reference TRBV28 and TRBJ2-7, is DVKVTQSSRYLVKRTGEKVFLECVQDMDHENMFWYRQDPGLGLRLIYFSYDVKMKEKGDIPEGYSVSREKKERFSLILESASTNQTSMYLCASFTDRVSVGRAYEQYFGPGTRLTVT.

This clonotype appeared a few times. The chain carries TRBV29-1 and TRBJ2-5, with D maybe TRBD1 (6 bases). The germline gives CDR1 SQVTM, CDR2 ANQGSEA. The CDR3 spans 13 residues. Trimming removed 3 bases at V and 5 bases at J, with 13 bases between. CDR3: CSVEPSRGETQYF. CDR3 nucleotide sequence: TGCAGCGTTGAGCCTTCGAGGGGGGAGACCCAGTACTTC.

This clonotype has more than one count but fewer than ten. This sequence joins TRBV7-2 and TRBJ2-7; D assignment may be TRBD1 or TRBD2 (5 bases each). Deletions cut 5 bases from V and 1 base from J, with 12 bases between. CDR1 is SGHTA and CDR2 is FQGNSA in the germline V gene. The CDR3 is made up of 14 amino acids. CDR3 sequence (DNA): TGTGCCAGCAGCCCTAGGGGACCATCCTACGAGCAGTACTTC. Translated, it gives CASSPRGPSYEQYF.

This clonotype was counted a few times. The V gene is TRBV7-6, the J gene TRBJ2-1, with 14 positions matching TRBD2. From germline, CDR1 is SGHVS and CDR2 FNYEAQ. This CDR3 has 16 residues. V shed 5 bases, J shed 7 bases, and the junction held 7 bases outside the gene matches. The CDR3 DNA sequence: TGTGCCAGCAGCCCCGGACTAGCGGGAGGTCAAAATGAGCAGTTCTTC. The encoded protein is CASSPGLAGGQNEQFF.

This clonotype appeared many times. The chain recombines TRBV7-2 with TRBJ1-3; 8 positions match TRBD1. The germline V gene encodes CDR1 SGHTA and CDR2 FQGNSA. This CDR3 spans 16 amino acids. Unmatched junction bases numbered 3, after V lost 2 bases and J lost 0 bases. Here the CDR3 DNA reads TGTGCCAGCAGCTTAACAGGGGGAATCTCTGGAAACACCATATATTTT. As protein: CASSLTGGISGNTIYF.

The chain is built from TRBV28 and TRBJ2-7; 11 bases are a match to TRBD1. J lost 0 bases, V lost 6 bases, and 7 bases had no gene match. The germline gives CDR1 MDHEN, CDR2 SYDVKM. This CDR3 is 16 amino acids long. CDR3 in DNA: TGTGCCAGCAGCCTAATTGGGACAGGGGGCTCCTACGAGCAGTACTTC. It encodes CASSLIGTGGSYEQYF.

This clonotype has a handful of counts. The V and J genes are TRBV6-1 and TRBJ2-1; D is perhaps TRBD1 (6 bases). Germline V gene lookup returns CDR1 MNHNS and CDR2 SASEGT. The CDR3 length is 15 residues. Between the trimmed V and J ends, which lost 5 bases and 0 bases, there was a span of 11 bases. CDR3 residues: CASSPGQSSYNEQFF. The CDR3 DNA sequence: TGTGCCAGCAGTCCCGGACAGAGCTCCTACAATGAGCAGTTCTTC.

A few counts support this clonotype. This chain's CDR3 is CASSREEGAVYGYTF. CDR3 nucleotide sequence: TGTGCCAGCAGCCGGGAGGAGGGGGCGGTGTATGGCTACACCTTC. The chain couples TRBV4-2 to TRBJ1-2; 7 positions agree with TRBD1. Germline trimming cut 4 bases from V and 5 bases from J; bases unmatched to any gene: 10. The CDR3 is 15 amino acids. Germline loops: CDR1 LGHNA, CDR2 YNFKEQ.

This clonotype occurred a few times. The chain uses TRBV20-1 and TRBJ2-7, with 7 nucleotides matching TRBD1. Germline V gene lookup returns CDR1 DFQATT and CDR2 SNEGSKA (reference sequence). There are 12 residues in the CDR3. V dropped 3 bases and J dropped 4; count of bases not matched to a gene: 3. The CDR3 is CSARPQGYEQYF. The CDR3 DNA follows: TGCAGTGCTAGGCCACAGGGGTACGAGCAGTACTTC.

The CDR3 loop is CASSHRNTGGWDGYTF. CDR3 bases: TGTGCCAGCAGCCACCGAAACACAGGTGGATGGGATGGCTACACCTTC. The rearrangement links TRBV9 to TRBJ1-2, with a tentative D call TRBD1 (5 bases). The germline gives CDR1 SGDLS, CDR2 YYNGEE. With 4 bases removed from V and 6 bases from J, the gap between germline ends came to 22 bases. The CDR3 runs to 16 residues. The whole variable domain, filled in from reference TRBV9 and TRBJ1-2, reads DSGVTQTPKHLITATGQRVTLRCSPRSGDLSVYWYQQSLDQGLQFLIQYYNGEERAKGNILERFSAQQFPDLHSELNLSSLELGDSALYFCASSHRNTGGWDGYTFGSGTRLTVV.

This clonotype has just one count. The chain has TRBV7-3 and TRBJ1-1; 8 nucleotides agree with TRBD1. The CDR3 runs to 13 residues. From germline, CDR1 is SGHTA and CDR2 FQGTGA. J was trimmed by 11 bases and V by 2 bases; bases with no gene match: 7. CDR3 loop: CASSLLGTGDAFF. The CDR3, as DNA: TGTGCCAGCAGCTTACTCGGGACAGGTGATGCTTTCTTT.

The V and J genes are TRBV11-2 and TRBJ2-1, with 10 bases lining up with TRBD1. J gave up 8 bases and V 6 bases, and 16 bases lay outside the gene matches. Germline V CDR1 and CDR2: SGHAT, FQNNGV. The CDR3 totals 17 residues. The CDR3 DNA reads as TGTGCCAGCAGACCAATTAGGGACAGGGGTTGGGGGGATGAGCAGTTCTTC. Residues: CASRPIRDRGWGDEQFF.

V gene TRBV6-6 combines with J gene TRBJ2-3; the D gene is possibly TRBD1 (6 bases). The CDR3 is 15 amino acids. With 7 bases removed from V and 3 bases from J, the gap between germline ends came to 17 bases. Looked up from germline, CDR1 is MNHNY and CDR2 is SVGAGI (reference sequence). This chain's CDR3 is CASTDRWASTDTQYF. The CDR3 coding sequence is TGTGCCAGCACTGACAGGTGGGCTAGTACAGATACGCAGTATTTT.

Notes on this clonotype: Here the CDR3 omits its conserved ending phenylalanine or tryptophan, so a read error is the likely source. The V gene is TRBV7-2, the J gene TRBJ2-7; D is ambiguous. The CDR3 consists of 17 residues. Trimming stripped 1 base from V and 5 bases from J, with 21 bases between. Germline V gene data show CDR1 as SGHTA and CDR2 as FQGNSA. The CDR3 sequence: CASSLGNEAKGYDEQYL. The CDR3 bases are TGTGCCAGCAGCTTAGGTAATGAGGCGAAGGGTTACGACGAGCAGTACTTA.

Only a few counts were recorded for this clonotype. The V call is TRBV19, the J call TRBJ2-2; D is unresolved. The CDR3 is 14 amino acids. Between the trimmed V and J ends, which lost 5 bases and 6 bases, there was a span of 13 bases. CDR1 is LNHDA and CDR2 is SQIVND in the germline V gene (reference sequence). The CDR3 loop is CASSPRLGSGELFF. The CDR3 DNA reads TGTGCCAGTAGTCCCCGATTAGGGTCCGGGGAGCTGTTTTTT. Complete variable domain (other parts from reference TRBV19 and TRBJ2-2): DGGITQSPKYLFRKEGQNVTLSCEQNLNHDAMYWYRQDPGQGLRLIYYSQIVNDFQKGDIAEGYSVSREKKESFPLTVTSAQKNPTAFYLCASSPRLGSGELFFGEGSRLTVL.

This clonotype was seen a few times. V gene TRBV28 combines with J gene TRBJ1-4, with D unresolved. Germline V gives CDR1 MDHEN, CDR2 SYDVKM. The CDR3 runs to 15 residues. V lost 6 bases to trimming and J lost 0 bases, with 11 bases between them. This CDR3 is CASRLSTATNEKLFF. CDR3 coding DNA: TGTGCCAGCAGACTAAGCACTGCAACTAATGAAAAACTGTTTTTT. Drawing the rest from reference TRBV28 and TRBJ1-4, the complete variable domain is DVKVTQSSRYLVKRTGEKVFLECVQDMDHENMFWYRQDPGLGLRLIYFSYDVKMKEKGDIPEGYSVSREKKERFSLILESASTNQTSMYLCASRLSTATNEKLFFGSGTQLSVL.

This chain connects TRBV12-3 or TRBV12-4 to TRBJ2-7; D is unresolved. The CDR3 consists of 13 residues. V was shortened by 2 bases and J by 3 bases, with 8 bases between the two germline ends. CDR3 sequence: CASSLRTNYEQYF. The CDR3 region has the DNA TGTGCCAGCAGTTTAAGAACCAACTACGAGCAGTACTTC.

This clonotype was picked up many times. The V gene is TRBV7-9, the J gene TRBJ2-5; D gene unclear. V lost 5 bases, J lost 1 base, and 8 bases lay in between. The germline V gene encodes CDR1 SEHNR and CDR2 FQNEAQ (reference sequence). This CDR3 comprises 13 residues. The CDR3 spells CASSPGIQETQYF. The CDR3 nucleotides read TGTGCCAGCAGCCCTGGGATCCAAGAGACCCAGTACTTC.

This rearrangement joins TRBV28 to TRBJ2-7; D possibly corresponds to TRBD1 (5 bases). Germline CDR1 and CDR2: MDHEN and SYDVKM. Trimming stripped 6 bases from V and 1 base from J, with 16 bases between. The CDR3 extends over 15 amino acids. The CDR3 protein is CASSPDMELSYEQYF. CDR3 nucleotides: TGTGCCAGCAGCCCGGACATGGAACTGTCCTACGAGCAGTACTTC.

The CDR3 DNA sequence: TGCAGTGCTAGGAGACTAGCGGGCGACTACAATGAGCAGTTCTTC. Amino acid sequence: CSARRLAGDYNEQFF. The V call is TRBV20-1, the J call TRBJ2-1, with 10 bases fitting TRBD2. Trimming cost V 3 bases and J 3 bases; bases outside gene matches: 5. Germline lookup yields CDR1 DFQATT and CDR2 SNEGSKA (reference sequence). The CDR3 loop spans 15 amino acids.

This clonotype was observed many times. The CDR3 coding sequence is TGTGCCAGCAGCTTAGGCTTGGTCGCCTACGAGCAGTACTTC. Encoded protein: CASSLGLVAYEQYF. This chain joins TRBV7-8 and TRBJ2-7; D remains ambiguous. V was trimmed by 1 base and J by 2 bases, leaving 9 bases between them. Germline V lookup: CDR1 SGHVS, CDR2 FQNEAQ. There are 14 residues in the CDR3.

Concerning this clonotype itself: A much larger clonotype is one base distant, so this may be a read error. The V and J genes are TRBV7-2 and TRBJ2-7, with D possibly matching TRBD2 (6 bases). Germline V gene sequence: CDR1 SGHTA, CDR2 FQGNSA. V was pared by 0 bases and J by 4 bases, with 16 bases between. The CDR3 runs 16 residues. CDR3 sequence reads: CASSLAEGSPTYEQYF. In nucleotides, the CDR3 is TGTGCCAGCAGCTTAGCGGAGGGAAGTCCCACTTACGAGCAGTACTTC.

The CDR3 sequence is CSKSRRTSGGGNEQFF. The CDR3 region has the DNA TGCAGCAAGTCTAGGCGGACTAGCGGGGGGGGGAATGAGCAGTTCTTC. The V gene is TRBV20-1, the J gene TRBJ2-1; 15 bases are a match to TRBD2. Germline loops: CDR1 DFQATT, CDR2 SNEGSKA (reference sequence). This CDR3 comprises 16 residues.

In the case of this clonotype: This could be a read error, since a much larger clone is one nucleotide away. The chain couples TRBV7-2 to TRBJ2-1; a possible D gene is TRBD2 (6 bases). The CDR3 contains 14 residues. Germline V CDR1 and CDR2: SGHTA, FQGNSA. The CDR3, as DNA: TGTGCCAGCAGCTCCGGGACTCCCTACAATGAGCAGCTCTTC. The encoded protein is CASSSGTPYNEQLF.